What follows describes a single T cell receptor beta chain. Its target is not known. The CDR3 ends on some other residue instead of the conserved phenylalanine or tryptophan, so this is likely a read error. The limits of the CDR3 on the DNA are not certain, so only TCRdb's listed CDR3 is given. CEF-cultured naive and memory CD4+ T cell DNA got survey-level sequencing. Method: immunoSEQ multiplex PCR; TCRdb's copy keeps in-frame clones and lacks some. The table records about 34,000 clones, about three quarters of them present only once. This record belongs to a study of CD4 T cells in relation to SARS-CoV-2 and coronaviruses. Cryopreserved PBMCs were CD4-enriched, then split into naive and memory cells. Germline V gene sequence: CDR1 SGDLS, CDR2 YYNGEE. A total of 10 residues make up the CDR3, ends included.

Source material: memory CD4+ T cells from PBMCs, cultured in vitro. The source of this sequence is an adult with COVID-19. The J gene is TRBJ2-3, the V gene TRBV9. Here the CDR3 reads CASSVVGLVN.